These T cell receptor beta chains were read from a single sample in a study of cytomegalovirus exposure and HLA in healthy donors. Assay used: immunoSEQ multiplex PCR; TCRdb lists only in-frame clones, some missing. The sample totals about 130,000 clones. The material sequenced was PBMCs. Receptors originate from a man aged 18 to 30 in good health and CMV-seronegative. The CDR3 runs from the conserved cysteine through the conserved F or W. D genes are given only for firm matches.

V gene,J gene,D gene,CDR3 protein,CDR3 DNA
TRBV4-1,TRBJ2-1,-,CASSQDTNLYNEQFF,TGCGCCAGCAGCCAAGACACGAACTTATACAATGAGCAGTTCTTC
TRBV10-3,TRBJ2-2,-,CAIMPRQDRTNPNTGELFF,TGTGCCATCATGCCTAGACAGGACAGAACCAATCCAAACACCGGGGAGCTGTTTTTT
TRBV6-1,TRBJ1-1,-,CASSVIDTEAFF,TGTGCCAGCAGTGTAATAGACACTGAAGCTTTCTTT
TRBV7-2,TRBJ2-1,-,CASSLVSGRNEQFF,TGTGCCAGCAGCTTAGTGTCAGGGAGGAATGAGCAGTTCTTC
TRBV18,TRBJ2-7,TRBD2,CASSPTASGIGTYEQYF,TGTGCCAGCTCACCAACGGCTAGCGGGATTGGAACCTACGAGCAGTACTTC
TRBV18,TRBJ1-2,-,CASSPGRGFNGYTF,TGTGCCAGCTCACCGGGCAGGGGATTTAATGGCTACACCTTC
TRBV5-6,TRBJ1-2,-,CASTLGTLYGYTF,TGTGCCAGCACCTTGGGGACTCTCTATGGCTACACCTTC
TRBV9,TRBJ1-4,-,CASSVQGIVNEKLFF,TGTGCCAGCAGCGTACAGGGGATTGTGAATGAAAAACTGTTTTTT
TRBV2,TRBJ2-1,TRBD1,CASVAETGTGMFF,TGTGCCAGCGTTGCGGAAACCGGGACAGGGATGTTCTTC
TRBV27,TRBJ1-1,TRBD1,CASRPSPARQGWNTEAFF,TGTGCCAGCAGGCCGTCCCCAGCGAGACAGGGGTGGAACACTGAAGCTTTCTTT
TRBV19,TRBJ1-5,-,CASSMDSPQHF,TGTGCCAGTAGTATGGACAGCCCACAGCATTTT
TRBV5-1,TRBJ2-5,-,CASSSNQETQYF,TGCGCCAGCAGCTCAAACCAAGAGACCCAGTACTTC
TRBV28,TRBJ1-3,-,CASSPHQGNVGNTIYF,TGTGCCAGCAGTCCTCACCAGGGTAACGTGGGCAACACCATATATTTT
TRBV6-1,TRBJ1-2,TRBD1,CASSAGSTGTVYGYTF,TGTGCCAGCAGTGCGGGCTCGACAGGGACGGTCTATGGCTACACCTTC
TRBV28,TRBJ1-2,-,CASSLPYRARGGYTF,TGTGCCAGCAGTCTACCCTACAGGGCCCGAGGAGGCTACACCTTC
TRBV7-3,TRBJ2-5,TRBD2,CASSLGLAGVETQYF,TGTGCCAGCAGCTTGGGACTAGCGGGGGTGGAGACCCAGTACTTC
TRBV9,TRBJ2-5,-,CASSVGAQWETQYF,TGTGCCAGCAGCGTAGGAGCCCAATGGGAGACCCAGTACTTC
TRBV5-1,TRBJ2-7,TRBD2,CASRSLAGGGYEQYF,TGCGCCAGCAGGTCGCTAGCGGGAGGAGGCTACGAGCAGTACTTC
TRBV2,TRBJ2-4,TRBD1,CASSEDQGAKYF,TGTGCCAGCAGTGAAGACCAGGGGGCGAAGTACTTC
TRBV28,TRBJ2-7,-,CASSSLYEQYF,TGTGCCAGCAGTTCCCTTTACGAGCAGTACTTC
TRBV4-1,TRBJ1-5,-,CASSHGGGTPQHF,TGCGCCAGCAGCCACGGGGGGGGTACGCCCCAGCATTTT
TRBV9,TRBJ1-6,-,CASSVQGTANSPLHF,TGTGCCAGCAGCGTACAGGGGACGGCGAATTCACCCCTCCACTTT
TRBV6-5,TRBJ1-4,-,CASAKRVINEKLFF,TGTGCCAGCGCAAAGAGAGTCATTAATGAAAAACTGTTTTTT
TRBV5-1,TRBJ2-2,TRBD2,CASSLRSGGTGELFF,TGCGCCAGCAGCTTGAGGTCGGGGGGCACCGGGGAGCTGTTTTTT
TRBV5-1,TRBJ2-2,TRBD2,CASSLLAGVASTGELFF,TGCGCCAGCAGCTTACTAGCGGGAGTTGCGAGCACCGGGGAGCTGTTTTTT
TRBV9,TRBJ2-1,-,CASSDSREEPYNEQFF,TGTGCCAGCAGCGATAGCAGGGAAGAACCCTACAATGAGCAGTTCTTC
TRBV2,TRBJ1-2,TRBD1,CASTRDREYGYTF,TGTGCCAGCACTCGGGACAGGGAATATGGCTACACCTTC
TRBV10-1,TRBJ1-3,TRBD1,CASRATGGNTIYF,TGCGCCAGCAGAGCGACAGGGGGAAACACCATATATTTT
TRBV7-9,TRBJ2-5,-,CARRDSRKQETQYF,TGTGCCAGGCGGGACAGTAGAAAACAAGAGACCCAGTACTTC
TRBV9,TRBJ2-2,-,CASSVGQAPNTGELFF,TGTGCCAGCAGCGTAGGACAGGCTCCGAACACCGGGGAGCTGTTTTTT
TRBV27,TRBJ1-5,-,CASSPFGREVGQPQHF,TGTGCCAGCAGTCCGTTTGGCAGGGAGGTCGGTCAGCCCCAGCATTTT
TRBV29-1,TRBJ2-1,-,CSVKTRPTSSYNEQFF,TGCAGCGTTAAGACTAGACCTACGAGCTCCTACAATGAGCAGTTCTTC
TRBV28,TRBJ1-1,-,CASSGILEGTEAFF,TGTGCCAGCAGTGGGATTTTGGAGGGCACTGAAGCTTTCTTT
TRBV7-2,TRBJ2-7,-,CASSQSRTYEQYF,TGTGCCAGCAGCCAATCTAGAACCTACGAGCAGTACTTC
TRBV6-5,TRBJ1-5,-,CASSYGQGYDQPQHF,TGTGCCAGCAGTTACGGGCAGGGGTACGATCAGCCCCAGCATTTT
TRBV6-1,TRBJ2-5,TRBD2,CASSVTGLAGALETQYF,TGTGCCAGCAGTGTAACGGGACTAGCGGGAGCTTTGGAGACCCAGTACTTC
TRBV5-4,TRBJ2-2,TRBD1,CASSLRQGKDTGELFF,TGTGCCAGCAGCTTAAGACAGGGAAAGGACACCGGGGAGCTGTTTTTT
TRBV9,TRBJ2-7,-,CASSVDGLVYEQYF,TGTGCCAGCAGCGTAGACGGACTCGTCTACGAGCAGTACTTC
TRBV9,TRBJ1-3,TRBD1,CASSLTRQGVSPGNTIYF,TGTGCCAGCAGCCTTACGAGACAGGGAGTGAGCCCTGGAAACACCATATATTTT
TRBV6-5,TRBJ1-2,-,CASSYSARVYGYTF,TGTGCCAGCAGTTACTCGGCCCGTGTCTATGGCTACACCTTC
TRBV7-9,TRBJ2-5,-,CASSLDLAGALQETQYF,TGTGCCAGCAGCTTAGATTTGGCAGGGGCTCTCCAAGAGACCCAGTACTTC